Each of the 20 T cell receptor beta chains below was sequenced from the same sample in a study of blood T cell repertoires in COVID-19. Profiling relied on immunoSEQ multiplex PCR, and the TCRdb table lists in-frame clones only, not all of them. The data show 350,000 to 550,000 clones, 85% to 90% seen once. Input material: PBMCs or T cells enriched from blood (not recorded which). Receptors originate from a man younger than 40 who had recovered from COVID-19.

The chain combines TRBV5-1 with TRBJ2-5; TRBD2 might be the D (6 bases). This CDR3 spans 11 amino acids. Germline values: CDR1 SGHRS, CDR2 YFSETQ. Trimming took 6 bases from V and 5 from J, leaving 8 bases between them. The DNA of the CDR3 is TGCGCCAGCAAAGGGAGGGAGACCCAGTACTTC. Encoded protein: CASKGRETQYF. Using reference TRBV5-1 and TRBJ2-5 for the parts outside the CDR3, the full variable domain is KAGVTQTPRYLIKTRGQQVTLSCSPISGHRSVSWYQQTPGQGLQFLFEYFSETQRNKGNFPGRFSGRQFSNSRSEMNVSTLELGDSALYLCASKGRETQYFGPGTRLLVL.

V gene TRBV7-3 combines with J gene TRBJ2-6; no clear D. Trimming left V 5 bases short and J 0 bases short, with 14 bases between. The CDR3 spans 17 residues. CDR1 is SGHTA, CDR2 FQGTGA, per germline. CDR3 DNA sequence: TGTGCCAGCAGCCCAAATTTGCCAGGCTCTGGGGCCAACGTCCTGACTTTC. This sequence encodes CASSPNLPGSGANVLTF.

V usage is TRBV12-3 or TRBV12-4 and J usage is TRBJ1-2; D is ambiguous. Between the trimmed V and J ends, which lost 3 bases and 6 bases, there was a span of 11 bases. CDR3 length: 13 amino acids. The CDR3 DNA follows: TGTGCCAGCAGTTTTCGCGAAACTAATGGCTACACCTTC. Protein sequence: CASSFRETNGYTF.

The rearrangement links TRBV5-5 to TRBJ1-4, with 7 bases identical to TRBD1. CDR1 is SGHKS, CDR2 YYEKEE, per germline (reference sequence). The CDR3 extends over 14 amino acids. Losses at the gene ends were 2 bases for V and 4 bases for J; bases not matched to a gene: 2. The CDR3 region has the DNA TGTGCCAGCAGCTTCGGGACAGATAATGAAAAACTGTTTTTT. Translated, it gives CASSFGTDNEKLFF.

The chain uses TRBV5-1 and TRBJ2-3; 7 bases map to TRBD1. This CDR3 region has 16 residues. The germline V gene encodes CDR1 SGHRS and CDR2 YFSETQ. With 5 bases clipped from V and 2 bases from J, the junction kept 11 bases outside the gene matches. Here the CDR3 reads CASRGGQLLLTDTQYF. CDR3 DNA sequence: TGCGCCAGCAGAGGGGGCCAACTACTTCTCACAGATACGCAGTATTTT. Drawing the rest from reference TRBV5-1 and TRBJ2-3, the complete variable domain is KAGVTQTPRYLIKTRGQQVTLSCSPISGHRSVSWYQQTPGQGLQFLFEYFSETQRNKGNFPGRFSGRQFSNSRSEMNVSTLELGDSALYLCASRGGQLLLTDTQYFGPGTRLTVL.

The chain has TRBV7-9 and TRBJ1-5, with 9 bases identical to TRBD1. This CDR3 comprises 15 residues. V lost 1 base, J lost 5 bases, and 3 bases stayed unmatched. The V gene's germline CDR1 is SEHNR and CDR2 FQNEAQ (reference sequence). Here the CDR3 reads CASSLGQGEDQPQHF. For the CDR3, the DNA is TGTGCCAGCAGCTTAGGACAGGGGGAGGATCAGCCCCAGCATTTT. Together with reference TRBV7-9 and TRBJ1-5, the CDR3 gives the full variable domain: DTGVSQNPRHKITKRGQNVTFRCDPISEHNRLYWYRQTLGQGPEFLTYFQNEAQLEKSRLLSDRFSAERPKGSFSTLEIQRTEQGDSAMYLCASSLGQGEDQPQHFGDGTRLSIL.

The CDR3 DNA reads TGTGCCAGCAGCTATCGTAACACTGAAGCTTTCTTT. This gives the protein CASSYRNTEAFF. J is TRBJ1-1 and V is TRBV3-1 (or the pseudogene TRBV3-2); D is unclear. The CDR3 is 12 residues long. Germline loops: CDR1 LGHDT, CDR2 YNNKEL (reference sequence). With 5 bases removed from V and 2 bases from J, the gap between germline ends came to 6 bases.

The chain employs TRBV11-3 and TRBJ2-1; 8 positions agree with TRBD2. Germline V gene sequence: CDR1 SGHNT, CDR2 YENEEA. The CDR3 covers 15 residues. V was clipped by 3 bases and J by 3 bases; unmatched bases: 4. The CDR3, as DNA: TGTGCCAGCAGCTTTTCGGGAGGGGGCTACAATGAGCAGTTCTTC. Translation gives CASSFSGGGYNEQFF.

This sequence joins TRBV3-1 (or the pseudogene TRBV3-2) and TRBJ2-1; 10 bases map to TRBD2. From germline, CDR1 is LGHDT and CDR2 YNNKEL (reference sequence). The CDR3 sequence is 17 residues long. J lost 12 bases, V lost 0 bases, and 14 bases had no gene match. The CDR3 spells CASSQEGASGRLVGQFF. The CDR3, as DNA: TGTGCCAGCAGCCAAGAAGGGGCTAGCGGGAGATTGGTCGGGCAGTTCTTC.

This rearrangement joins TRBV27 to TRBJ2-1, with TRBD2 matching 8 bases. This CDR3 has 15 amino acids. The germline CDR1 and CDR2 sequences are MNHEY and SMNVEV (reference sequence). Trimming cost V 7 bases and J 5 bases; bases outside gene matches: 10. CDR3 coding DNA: TGTGCCAGCATCCCCTCTCGGGAGGGCCACAATGAGCAGTTCTTC. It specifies CASIPSREGHNEQFF.

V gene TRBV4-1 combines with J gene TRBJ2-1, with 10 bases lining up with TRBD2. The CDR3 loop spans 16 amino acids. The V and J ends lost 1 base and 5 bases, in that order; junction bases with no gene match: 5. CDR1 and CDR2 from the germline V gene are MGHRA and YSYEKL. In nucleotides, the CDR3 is TGCGCCAGCAGCCAAGGGGTACTAGCGGGGAACAATGAGCAGTTCTTC. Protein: CASSQGVLAGNNEQFF.

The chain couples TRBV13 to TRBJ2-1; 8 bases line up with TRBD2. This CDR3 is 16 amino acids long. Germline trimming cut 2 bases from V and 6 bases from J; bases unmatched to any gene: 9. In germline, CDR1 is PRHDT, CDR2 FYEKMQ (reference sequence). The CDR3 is CASSLTSGRKVNEQFF. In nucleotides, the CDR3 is TGTGCCAGCAGCTTAACAAGCGGGAGAAAAGTCAATGAGCAGTTCTTC.

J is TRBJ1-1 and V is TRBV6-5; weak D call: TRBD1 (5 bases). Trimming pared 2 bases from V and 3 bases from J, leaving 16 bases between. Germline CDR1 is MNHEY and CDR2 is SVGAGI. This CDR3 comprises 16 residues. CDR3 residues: CASSYTIGGLYTEAFF. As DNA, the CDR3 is TGTGCCAGCAGTTACACCATTGGGGGGTTATACACTGAAGCTTTCTTT.

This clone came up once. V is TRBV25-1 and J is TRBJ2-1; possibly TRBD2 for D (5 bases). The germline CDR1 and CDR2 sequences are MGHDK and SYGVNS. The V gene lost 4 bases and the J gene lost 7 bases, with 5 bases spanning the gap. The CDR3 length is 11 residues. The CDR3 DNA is TGTGCCAGCAGTGGGAGGAATGAGCAGTTCTTC. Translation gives CASSGRNEQFF.

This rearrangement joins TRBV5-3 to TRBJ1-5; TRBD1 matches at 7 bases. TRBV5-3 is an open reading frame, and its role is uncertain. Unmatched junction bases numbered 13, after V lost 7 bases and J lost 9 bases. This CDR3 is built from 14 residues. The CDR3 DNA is TGTGCCAGAGGGGTGACAGGGCCCTTGGGGCCCCAGCATTTT. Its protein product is CARGVTGPLGPQHF.

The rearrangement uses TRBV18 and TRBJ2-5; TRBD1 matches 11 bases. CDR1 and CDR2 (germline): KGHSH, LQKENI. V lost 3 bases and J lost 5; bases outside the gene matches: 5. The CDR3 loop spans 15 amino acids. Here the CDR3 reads CASSPGQGGAETQYF. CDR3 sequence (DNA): TGTGCCAGCTCACCGGGACAGGGGGGCGCGGAGACCCAGTACTTC.

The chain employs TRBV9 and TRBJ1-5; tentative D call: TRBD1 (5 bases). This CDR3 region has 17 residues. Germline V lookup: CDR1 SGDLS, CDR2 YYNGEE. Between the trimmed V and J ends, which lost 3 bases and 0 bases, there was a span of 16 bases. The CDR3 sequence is CASSESGRGYSNQPQHF. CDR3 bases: TGTGCCAGCAGCGAGTCCGGACGGGGGTATAGCAATCAGCCCCAGCATTTT.

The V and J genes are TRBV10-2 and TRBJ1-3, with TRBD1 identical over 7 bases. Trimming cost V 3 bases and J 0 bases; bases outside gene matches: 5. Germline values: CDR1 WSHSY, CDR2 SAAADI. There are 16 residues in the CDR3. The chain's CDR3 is CASSDEQGLSGNTIYF. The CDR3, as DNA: TGCGCCAGCAGTGATGAACAGGGGCTCTCTGGAAACACCATATATTTT.

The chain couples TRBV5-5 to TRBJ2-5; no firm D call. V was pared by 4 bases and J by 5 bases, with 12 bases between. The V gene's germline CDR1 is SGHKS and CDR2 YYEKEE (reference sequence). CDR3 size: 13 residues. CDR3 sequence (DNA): TGTGCCAGCAGCCTTAGCTACTGGGAGACCCAGTACTTC. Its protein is CASSLSYWETQYF.

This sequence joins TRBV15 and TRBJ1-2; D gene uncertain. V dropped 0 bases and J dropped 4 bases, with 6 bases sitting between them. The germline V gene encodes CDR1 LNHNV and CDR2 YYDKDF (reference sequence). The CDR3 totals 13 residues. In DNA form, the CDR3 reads TGTGCCACCAGCAGAGATACCGGCTATGGCTACACCTTC. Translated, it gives CATSRDTGYGYTF.